The 4 T cell receptor beta chains presented below share a single source sample, sequenced in a study of blood T cell repertoires in COVID-19. TCRdb keeps only in-frame clones here, not all; method: immunoSEQ multiplex PCR. The sample yields some 150,000 clones, around 80% seen once. The sample taken for sequencing was peripheral blood. These receptors originate from a woman over 75 with active or convalescent COVID-19.

In this sample, this clone turned up a few times. This chain links TRBV28 with TRBJ1-6; weak D call: TRBD1 (5 bases). Germline CDR1 and CDR2: MDHEN and SYDVKM. This CDR3 has 13 amino acids. CDR3 DNA: TGTGGGGTCTCAGGGTTCCCTAATTCACCCCTCCACTTT. This gives the protein CGVSGFPNSPLHF. The full variable domain, with the rest looked up from reference TRBV28 and TRBJ1-6, is DVKVTQSSRYLVKRTGEKVFLECVQDMDHENMFWYRQDPGLGLRLIYFSYDVKMKEKGDIPEGYSVSREKKERFSLILESASTNQTSMYLCGVSGFPNSPLHFGNGTRLTVT.

This clone was found a few times. The V call is TRBV19, the J call TRBJ2-1, with 8 bases fitting TRBD2. The germline gives CDR1 LNHDA, CDR2 SQIVND (reference sequence). CDR3 length: 17 residues. J gave up 6 bases and V 3 bases, and 13 bases lay outside the gene matches. This CDR3 is CASSMGAYGGAGNEQFF. The CDR3 coding sequence is TGTGCCAGTAGTATGGGAGCCTACGGGGGGGCTGGCAATGAGCAGTTCTTC.

This clone is a singleton in its sample. V usage is TRBV5-5 and J usage is TRBJ2-6; D possibly corresponds to TRBD1 (6 bases). The CDR3 has 18 amino acids. Per germline, CDR1 SGHKS and CDR2 YYEKEE (reference sequence). V lost 4 bases, J lost 0 bases, and 17 bases lay in between. Here the CDR3 reads CASSQRDNFISGANVLTF. The CDR3 DNA reads TGTGCCAGCAGCCAACGGGACAACTTCATCTCTGGGGCCAACGTCCTGACTTTC. The full variable domain, its missing parts supplied by reference TRBV5-5 and TRBJ2-6, is DAGVTQSPTHLIKTRGQQVTLRCSPISGHKSVSWYQQVLGQGPQFIFQYYEKEERGRGNFPDRFSARQFPNYSSELNVNALLLGDSALYLCASSQRDNFISGANVLTFGAGSRLTVL.

The rearrangement joins TRBV19 to TRBJ1-2; 8 positions match TRBD1. From germline, CDR1 is LNHDA and CDR2 SQIVND (reference sequence). V lost 5 bases, J lost 4 bases, and 12 bases stayed unmatched. The CDR3 is 16 residues long. The CDR3 DNA sequence: TGTGCCAGTAGTCCTTGGGACGGACAGGGCAGCTATGGCTACACCTTC. It translates to CASSPWDGQGSYGYTF.